The sample holds one count of the clone carrying this T cell receptor beta chain. The data were obtained in a study of blood T cell repertoires in COVID-19. The age range of participants was 18 to 89 years, with residence in under 25 US areas. Two negative PCRs, clearance, or symptom resolution were required of recovered Cohort 3 donors. Data came from immunoSEQ multiplex PCR; TCRdb stores just in-frame clones and leaves some out. Of about 150,000 clones in the sample, just under 85% were seen once. V was cut by 3 bases and J by 0 bases, with 9 bases left in between. CDR3 length: 16 amino acids. CDR1 and CDR2 (germline): MNHEY, SMNVEV (reference sequence).

This receptor was obtained from a woman in her 40s who had recovered from COVID-19. Source material: PBMCs or T cells enriched from blood (not recorded which). The chain carries TRBV27 and TRBJ1-6, with unresolved D. CDR3 sequence: CASSFLGSSYNSPLHF. CDR3 sequence (DNA): TGTGCCAGCAGTTTCCTAGGGAGCTCCTATAATTCACCCCTCCACTTT.